The entry below gives a single T cell receptor (beta chain) sequence along with its context. The source of the sample is a study of blood T cell repertoires in COVID-19. Study-level background: COVID-19 samples, acute and convalescent, were from the United States, Italy and Spain. Sources were T cells, B-cell-depleted T cells, or PBMCs; the material itself was cDNA or gDNA.

After removal of 1 base from V and 6 bases from J, the junction contained 7 bases not matched to a gene. The CDR3 extends over 15 amino acids. CDR1 SGHDN and CDR2 FVKESK come from the germline V gene. Authors' processing steps: Reference gene primer amplification yielded estimated nucleated cell counts. Here immunoSEQ multiplex PCR was the method, and the copy in TCRdb shows in-frame clones only, minus some. For V, J and clone size, that table is used; D and trimming come from the DNA. The table has 100,000 or so clones, roughly 87% seen once. Sequences were obtained from peripheral blood. The chain combines TRBV14 with TRBJ2-7; 9 bases map to TRBD2. The clonotype was recovered from a man aged 45-65 years with acute or convalescent COVID-19. The CDR3 region is CASSQVAGAFSEQYF. CDR3 coding DNA: TGTGCCAGCAGCCAAGTAGCGGGAGCGTTTTCCGAGCAGTACTTC.